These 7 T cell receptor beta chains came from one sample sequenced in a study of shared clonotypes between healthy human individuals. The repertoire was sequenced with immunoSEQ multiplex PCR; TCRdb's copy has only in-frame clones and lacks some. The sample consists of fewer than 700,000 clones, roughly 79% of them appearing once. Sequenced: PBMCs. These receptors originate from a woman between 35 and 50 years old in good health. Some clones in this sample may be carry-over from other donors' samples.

This CDR3 reads CASSNSGRFYNEQFF. CDR3 nucleotide sequence: TGTGCCAGCAGTAATAGCGGGAGGTTCTACAATGAGCAGTTCTTC. This chain uses TRBV28 with TRBJ2-1, with TRBD2 matching 10 bases. V trimming: 5 bases; J trimming: 3 bases; junction bases outside the gene matches: 4. CDR3 length: 15 amino acids. The germline V gene encodes CDR1 MDHEN and CDR2 SYDVKM.

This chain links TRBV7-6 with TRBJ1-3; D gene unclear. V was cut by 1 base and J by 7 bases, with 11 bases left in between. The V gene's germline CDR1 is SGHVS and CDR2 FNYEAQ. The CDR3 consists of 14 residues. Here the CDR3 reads CASSLDRGWNTIYF. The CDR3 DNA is TGTGCCAGCAGCTTAGACCGGGGTTGGAACACCATATATTTT.

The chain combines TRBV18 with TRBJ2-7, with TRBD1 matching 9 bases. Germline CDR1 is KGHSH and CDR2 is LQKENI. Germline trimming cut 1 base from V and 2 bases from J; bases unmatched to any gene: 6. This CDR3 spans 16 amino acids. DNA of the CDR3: TGTGCCAGCTCACCACGGACCGGGACAGGGCCCTACGAGCAGTACTTC. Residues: CASSPRTGTGPYEQYF.

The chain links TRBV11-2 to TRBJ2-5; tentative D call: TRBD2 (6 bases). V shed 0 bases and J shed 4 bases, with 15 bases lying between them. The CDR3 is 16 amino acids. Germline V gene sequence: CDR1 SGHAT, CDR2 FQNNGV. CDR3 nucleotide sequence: TGTGCCAGCAGCTTAGATGGCGGGGATGGGGGAGAGACCCAGTACTTC. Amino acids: CASSLDGGDGGETQYF.

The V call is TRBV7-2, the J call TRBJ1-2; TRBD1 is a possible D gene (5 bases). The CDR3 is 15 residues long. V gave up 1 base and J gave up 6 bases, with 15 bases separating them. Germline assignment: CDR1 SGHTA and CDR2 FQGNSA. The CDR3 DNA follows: TGTGCCAGCAGCTTAGTTGCCCTGCGGGGGGATGGCTACACCTTC. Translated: CASSLVALRGDGYTF.

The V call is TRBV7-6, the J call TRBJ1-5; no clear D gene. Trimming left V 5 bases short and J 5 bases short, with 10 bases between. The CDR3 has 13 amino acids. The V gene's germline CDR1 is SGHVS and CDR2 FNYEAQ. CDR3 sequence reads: CASSDGEDQPQHF. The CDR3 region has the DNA TGTGCCAGCAGCGACGGTGAGGATCAGCCCCAGCATTTT.

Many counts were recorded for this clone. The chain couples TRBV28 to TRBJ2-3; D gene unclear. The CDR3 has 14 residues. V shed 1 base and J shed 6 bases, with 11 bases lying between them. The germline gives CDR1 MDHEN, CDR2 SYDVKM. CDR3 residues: CASSLSRVSDTQYF. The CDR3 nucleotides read TGTGCCAGCAGTTTATCCCGGGTTTCGGATACGCAGTATTTT.